One sample yielded the 8 T cell receptor beta chains listed below, sequenced in a study of vaccination and CD4 T cells after COVID-19 (dated by TCRdb to the early 2020s). What this sample's treatment or condition label stands for: approximately nine-day PBMC culture with coronavirus spike peptide pools or control peptides (ViraFEST assay). Preparation of the library involved PCR. Sequencing instrument: Illumina iSeq 100. DNA from cultured CD4+ T cells was subjected to TCR sequencing with the Oncomine TCR Beta short-read assay at the Johns Hopkins FTIC core. Starting from the raw public reads, TCRdb applied fastp trimming at Q25, assembled clones with MiXCR and retained in-frame beta chains. Each record represents a unique CDR3 protein, reported with the most common genes and DNA among its rows. Here the sample has around 8,100 distinct CDR3 sequences; around 33% occur a single time. The ten largest clones capture around 30% of the sample.

These receptors' targets are unknown. Sequenced sample: cultured CD4+ T cells from blood. These receptors originate from a human donor with COVID-19.

In the case of this clonotype: Sequence at one end of the junction differs from germline and may be a read error. The chain links TRBV7-7 to TRBJ2-1, with 8 bases fitting TRBD1. Per germline, CDR1 SSHAT and CDR2 FNYEAQ (reference sequence). The CDR3 extends over 15 amino acids. CDR3 in amino acids: CASSWTGPPYNEQFF. The CDR3 DNA sequence: TGTGCTAGCAGCTGGACAGGGCCACCCTACAATGAGCAGTTCTTC.

The rearrangement joins TRBV7-3 to TRBJ2-3; D is ambiguous. Germline V gene data show CDR1 as SGHTA and CDR2 as FQGTGA. The CDR3 consists of 14 residues. V shed 4 bases and J shed 5 bases, with 13 bases lying between them. The CDR3: CASSSLKEGDTQYF. Written as DNA, the CDR3 is TGTGCCAGCAGCTCCCTCAAGGAAGGAGATACGCAGTATTTT.

This clonotype has a handful of counts. V and J are TRBV6-1 and TRBJ2-7; the match to TRBD1 covers 7 bases. The CDR3 spans 13 residues. Germline V gene sequence: CDR1 MNHNS, CDR2 SASEGT. V shed 6 bases, J shed 2 bases, and the junction held 4 bases outside the gene matches. In nucleotides, the CDR3 is TGTGCCAGCAGACGTGGGACAGCCTACGAGCAGTACTTC. Translation: CASRRGTAYEQYF.

The gene calls are TRBV7-2 and TRBJ1-5; maybe TRBD1 (6 bases). V dropped 1 base and J dropped 5 bases, with 12 bases sitting between them. Germline CDR1 and CDR2: SGHTA and FQGNSA. The CDR3 is made up of 15 amino acids. The CDR3 region is CASSLEQGRDQPQHF. The CDR3 nucleotides read TGTGCCAGCAGCTTAGAGCAGGGGCGGGATCAGCCCCAGCATTTT.

This clonotype was detected a few times. The V call is TRBV7-2, the J call TRBJ2-3, with D unclear. V was cut by 7 bases and J by 6 bases, with 11 bases left in between. The CDR3 is 12 amino acids. The germline V gene has CDR1 SGHTA and CDR2 FQGNSA. CDR3 sequence (DNA): TGTGCCAGCACCCCTAGGACGGATACGCAGTATTTT. Translation: CASTPRTDTQYF.

This rearrangement joins TRBV5-1 to TRBJ2-3; 9 nucleotides line up with TRBD1. The CDR3 is made up of 18 amino acids. From germline, CDR1 is SGHRS and CDR2 YFSETQ. The trim removed 3 bases at V and 4 bases at J, leaving 15 bases unmatched. CDR3 residues: CASSSPSEPGQGPDTQYF. The DNA for the CDR3 is TGCGCCAGCAGCTCCCCTTCAGAGCCGGGACAGGGACCAGATACGCAGTATTTT.

The chain joins TRBV3-1 to TRBJ1-2; D gene ambiguous. Trimming stripped 3 bases from V and 7 bases from J, with 12 bases between. CDR1 is LGHDT, CDR2 YNNKEL, per germline (reference sequence). There are 13 residues in the CDR3. CDR3 residues: CASSQDLKGGYTF. Written as DNA, the CDR3 is TGTGCCAGCAGCCAGGACCTAAAAGGTGGCTACACCTTC.

The chain is built from TRBV20-1 and TRBJ2-7; D gene ambiguous. Trimming took off 5 bases at V and 4 bases at J, with 12 bases between the two ends. Germline values: CDR1 DFQATT, CDR2 SNEGSKA (reference sequence). The CDR3 sequence is 12 residues long. The CDR3 is CSARLHLYEQYF. The CDR3 coding sequence is TGCAGTGCTCGTCTTCACCTATACGAGCAGTACTTC.